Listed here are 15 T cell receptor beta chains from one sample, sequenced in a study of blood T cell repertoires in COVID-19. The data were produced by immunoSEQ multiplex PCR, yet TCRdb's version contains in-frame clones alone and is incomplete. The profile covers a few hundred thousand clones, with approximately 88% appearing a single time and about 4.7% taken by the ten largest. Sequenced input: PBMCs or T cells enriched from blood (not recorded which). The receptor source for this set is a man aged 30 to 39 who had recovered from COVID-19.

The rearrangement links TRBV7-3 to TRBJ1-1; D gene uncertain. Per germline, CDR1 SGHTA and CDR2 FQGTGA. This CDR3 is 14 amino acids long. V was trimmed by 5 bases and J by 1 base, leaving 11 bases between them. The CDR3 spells CASSADGENTEAFF. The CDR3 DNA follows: TGTGCCAGCAGCGCGGACGGGGAGAACACTGAAGCTTTCTTT.

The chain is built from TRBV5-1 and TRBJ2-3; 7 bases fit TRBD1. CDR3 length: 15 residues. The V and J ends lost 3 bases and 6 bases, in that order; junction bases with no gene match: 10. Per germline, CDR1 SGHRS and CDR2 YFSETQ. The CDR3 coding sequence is TGCGCCAGCAGCTCACCACAGGGGAGCAGGGATACGCAGTATTTT. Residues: CASSSPQGSRDTQYF.

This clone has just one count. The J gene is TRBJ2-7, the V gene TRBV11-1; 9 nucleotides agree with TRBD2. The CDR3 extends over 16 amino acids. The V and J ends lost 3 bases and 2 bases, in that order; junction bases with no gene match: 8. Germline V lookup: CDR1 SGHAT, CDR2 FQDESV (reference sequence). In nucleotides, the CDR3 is TGTGCCAGCAGCTTGGACGGGCTAGCGGGGCCCTACGAGCAGTACTTC. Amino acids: CASSLDGLAGPYEQYF.

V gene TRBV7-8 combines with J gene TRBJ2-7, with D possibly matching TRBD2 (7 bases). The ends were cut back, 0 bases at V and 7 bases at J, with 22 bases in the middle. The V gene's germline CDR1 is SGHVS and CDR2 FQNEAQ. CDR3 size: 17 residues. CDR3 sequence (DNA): TGTGCCAGCAGCTTAGCGTTGGTCGGGGGAGGGCAGGGGGAGCAGTACTTC. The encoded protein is CASSLALVGGGQGEQYF. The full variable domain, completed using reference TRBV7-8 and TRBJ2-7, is GAGVSQSPRYKVAKRGQDVALRCDPISGHVSLFWYQQALGQGPEFLTYFQNEAQLDKSGLPSDRFFAERPEGSVSTLKIQRTQQEDSAVYLCASSLALVGGGQGEQYFGPGTRLTVT.

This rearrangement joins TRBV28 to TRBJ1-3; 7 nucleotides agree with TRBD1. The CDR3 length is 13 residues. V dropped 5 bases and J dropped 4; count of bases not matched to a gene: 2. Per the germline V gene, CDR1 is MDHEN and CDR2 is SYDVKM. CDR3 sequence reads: CASSDRAGNTIYF. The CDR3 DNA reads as TGTGCCAGCAGTGACAGGGCGGGAAACACCATATATTTT.

The CDR3 loop is CASRQGGTYEQYF. The CDR3 DNA follows: TGTGCCAGTAGACAGGGTGGAACCTACGAGCAGTACTTC. V and J are TRBV19 and TRBJ2-7, with D tentatively TRBD1 (6 bases). Germline V gene sequence: CDR1 LNHDA, CDR2 SQIVND (reference sequence). This CDR3 comprises 13 residues. The V end lost 6 bases, the J end lost 2 bases, and 11 bases lay between the germline ends.

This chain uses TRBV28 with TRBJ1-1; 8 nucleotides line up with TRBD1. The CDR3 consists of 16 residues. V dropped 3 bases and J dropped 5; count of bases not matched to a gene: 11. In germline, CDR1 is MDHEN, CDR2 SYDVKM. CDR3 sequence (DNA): TGTGCCAGCAGTTTGCTTGGACAGGGCGATGAGACTGAAGCTTTCTTT. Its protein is CASSLLGQGDETEAFF.

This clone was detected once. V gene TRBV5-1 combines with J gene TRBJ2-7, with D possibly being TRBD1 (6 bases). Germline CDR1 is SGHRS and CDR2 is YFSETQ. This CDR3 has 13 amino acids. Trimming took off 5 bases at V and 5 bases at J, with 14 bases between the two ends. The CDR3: CASSPGHNNEQYF. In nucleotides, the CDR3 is TGCGCCAGCAGTCCGGGACACAACAACGAGCAGTACTTC.

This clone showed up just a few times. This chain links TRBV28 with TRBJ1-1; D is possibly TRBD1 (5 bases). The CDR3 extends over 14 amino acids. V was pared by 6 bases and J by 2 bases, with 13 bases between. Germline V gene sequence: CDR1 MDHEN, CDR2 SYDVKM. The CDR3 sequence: CASSLATANTEAFF. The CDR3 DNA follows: TGTGCCAGCAGCCTAGCGACAGCTAACACTGAAGCTTTCTTT. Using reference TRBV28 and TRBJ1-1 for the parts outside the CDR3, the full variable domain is DVKVTQSSRYLVKRTGEKVFLECVQDMDHENMFWYRQDPGLGLRLIYFSYDVKMKEKGDIPEGYSVSREKKERFSLILESASTNQTSMYLCASSLATANTEAFFGQGTRLTVV.

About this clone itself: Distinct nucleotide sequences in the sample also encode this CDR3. This CDR3 reads CASSRQGNYGYTF. In nucleotides, the CDR3 is TGTGCCAGCAGCCGACAGGGGAACTATGGCTACACCTTC. This sequence joins TRBV27 and TRBJ1-2; TRBD1 matches at 8 bases. Germline V CDR1 and CDR2: MNHEY, SMNVEV (reference sequence). The CDR3 extends over 13 amino acids. Losses at the gene ends were 6 bases for V and 2 bases for J; bases not matched to a gene: 2.

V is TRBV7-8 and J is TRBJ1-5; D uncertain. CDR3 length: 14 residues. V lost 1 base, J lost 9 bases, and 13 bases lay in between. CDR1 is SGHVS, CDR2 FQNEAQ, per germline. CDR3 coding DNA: TGTGCCAGCAGCTTAGAGGCGGTCCCCGGGCCCCAGCATTTT. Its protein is CASSLEAVPGPQHF.

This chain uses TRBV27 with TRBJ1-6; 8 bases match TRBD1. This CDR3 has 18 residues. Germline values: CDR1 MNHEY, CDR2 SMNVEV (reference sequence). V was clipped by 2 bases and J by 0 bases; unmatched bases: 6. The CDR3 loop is CASSLHRRGLSYNSPLHF. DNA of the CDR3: TGTGCCAGCAGTTTACACCGCAGGGGGCTCTCCTATAATTCACCCCTCCACTTT.

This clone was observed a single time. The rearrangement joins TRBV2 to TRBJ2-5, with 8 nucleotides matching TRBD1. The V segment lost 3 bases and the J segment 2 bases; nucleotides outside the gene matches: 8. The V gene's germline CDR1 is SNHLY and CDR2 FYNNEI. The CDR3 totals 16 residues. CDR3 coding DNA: TGTGCCAGCAGTGAGATAGGACAGGGCCTGCAAGAGACCCAGTACTTC. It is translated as CASSEIGQGLQETQYF.

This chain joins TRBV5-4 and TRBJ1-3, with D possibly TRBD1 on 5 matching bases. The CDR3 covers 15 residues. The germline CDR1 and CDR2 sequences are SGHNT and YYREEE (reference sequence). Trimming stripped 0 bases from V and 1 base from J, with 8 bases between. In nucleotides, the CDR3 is TGTGCCAGCAGCTTGGCCGGGGGTTCTGGAAACACCATATATTTT. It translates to CASSLAGGSGNTIYF.

CDR3 sequence reads: CASSEGGQETQYF. The CDR3 nucleotides are TGCGCCAGCAGTGAGGGCGGACAAGAGACCCAGTACTTC. The chain joins TRBV10-1 to TRBJ2-7; no reliable D call. The DNA end is a closer match to TRBJ2-5, so the J assignment may be wrong. This CDR3 has 13 residues. The V gene's germline CDR1 is WNHNN and CDR2 SYGVQD (reference sequence).